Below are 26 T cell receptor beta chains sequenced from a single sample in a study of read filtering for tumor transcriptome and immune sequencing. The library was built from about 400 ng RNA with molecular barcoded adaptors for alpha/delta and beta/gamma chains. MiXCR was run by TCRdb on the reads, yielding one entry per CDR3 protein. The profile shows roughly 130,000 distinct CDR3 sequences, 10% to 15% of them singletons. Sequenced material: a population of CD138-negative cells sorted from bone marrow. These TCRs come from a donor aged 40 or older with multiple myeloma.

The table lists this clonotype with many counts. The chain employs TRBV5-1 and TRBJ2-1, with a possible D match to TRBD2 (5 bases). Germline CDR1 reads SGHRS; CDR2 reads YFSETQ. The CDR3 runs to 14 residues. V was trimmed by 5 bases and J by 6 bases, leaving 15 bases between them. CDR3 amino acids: CASSLELVPNEQFF. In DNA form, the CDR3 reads TGCGCCAGCAGTCTTGAACTAGTTCCCAATGAGCAGTTCTTC.

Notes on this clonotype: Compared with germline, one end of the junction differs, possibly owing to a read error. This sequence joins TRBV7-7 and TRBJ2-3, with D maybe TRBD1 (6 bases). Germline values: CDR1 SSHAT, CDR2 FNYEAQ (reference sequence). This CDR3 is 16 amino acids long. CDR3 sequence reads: CASSFGSRGNTDTQYF. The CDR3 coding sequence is TGTGCTAGCAGCTTTGGTAGCAGGGGAAACACAGATACGCAGTATTTT. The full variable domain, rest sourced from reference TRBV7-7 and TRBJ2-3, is GAGVSQSPRYKVTKRGQDVTLRCDPISSHATLYWYQQALGQGPEFLTYFNYEAQPDKSGLPSDRFSAERPEGSISTLTIQRTEQRDSAMYRCASSFGSRGNTDTQYFGPGTRLTVL.

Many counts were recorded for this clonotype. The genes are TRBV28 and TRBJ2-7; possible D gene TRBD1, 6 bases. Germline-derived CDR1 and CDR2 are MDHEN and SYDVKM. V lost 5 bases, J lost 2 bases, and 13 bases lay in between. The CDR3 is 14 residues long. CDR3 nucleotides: TGTGCCAGCAGTAAAGGGGGTATGGCCTACGAGCAGTACTTC. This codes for CASSKGGMAYEQYF.

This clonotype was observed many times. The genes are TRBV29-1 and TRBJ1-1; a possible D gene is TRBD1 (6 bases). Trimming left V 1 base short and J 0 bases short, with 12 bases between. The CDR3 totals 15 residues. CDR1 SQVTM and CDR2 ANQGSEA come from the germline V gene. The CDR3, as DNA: TGCAGCGTTGAAGGACAGGACGGTGTGAACACTGAAGCTTTCTTT. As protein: CSVEGQDGVNTEAFF.

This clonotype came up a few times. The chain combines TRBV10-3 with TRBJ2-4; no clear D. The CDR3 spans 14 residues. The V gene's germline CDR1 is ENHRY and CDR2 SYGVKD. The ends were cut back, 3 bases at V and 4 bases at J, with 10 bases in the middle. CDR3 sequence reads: CAISDSPPKNIQYF. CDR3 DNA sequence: TGTGCCATCAGTGACAGTCCTCCGAAAAACATTCAGTACTTC.

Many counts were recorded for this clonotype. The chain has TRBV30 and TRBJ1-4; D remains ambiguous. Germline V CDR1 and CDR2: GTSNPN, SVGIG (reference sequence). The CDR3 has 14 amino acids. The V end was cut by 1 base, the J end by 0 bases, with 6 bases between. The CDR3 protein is CAWSEPATNEKLFF. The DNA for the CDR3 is TGTGCCTGGAGTGAACCTGCAACTAATGAAAAACTGTTTTTT.

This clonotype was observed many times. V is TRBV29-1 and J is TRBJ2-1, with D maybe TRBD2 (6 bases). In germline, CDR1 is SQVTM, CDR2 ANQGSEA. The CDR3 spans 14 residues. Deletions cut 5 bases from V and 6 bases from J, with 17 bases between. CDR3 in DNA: TGCAGCGTTCTCGTAGCGGAGGGGTTCAATGAGCAGTTCTTC. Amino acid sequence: CSVLVAEGFNEQFF.

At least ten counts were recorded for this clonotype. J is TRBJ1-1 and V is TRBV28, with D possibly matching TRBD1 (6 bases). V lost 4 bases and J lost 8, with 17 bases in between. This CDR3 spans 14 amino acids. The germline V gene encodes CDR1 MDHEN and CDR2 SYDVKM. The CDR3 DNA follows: TGTGCCAGCAGTTCCGGACAGCGAGGAACGGAAGCTTTCTTT. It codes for CASSSGQRGTEAFF.

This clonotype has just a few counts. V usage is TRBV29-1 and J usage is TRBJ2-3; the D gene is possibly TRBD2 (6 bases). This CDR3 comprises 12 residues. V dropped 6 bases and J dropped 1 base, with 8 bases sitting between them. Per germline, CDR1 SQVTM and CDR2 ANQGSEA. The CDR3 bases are TGCAGCGTGACTAGTGGCACAGATACGCAGTATTTT. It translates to CSVTSGTDTQYF.

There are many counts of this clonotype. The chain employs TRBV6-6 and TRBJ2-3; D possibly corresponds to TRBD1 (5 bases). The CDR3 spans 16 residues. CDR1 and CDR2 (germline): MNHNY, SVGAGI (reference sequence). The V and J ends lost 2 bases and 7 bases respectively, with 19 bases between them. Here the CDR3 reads CASSYDSPSEAYTQYF. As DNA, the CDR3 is TGTGCCAGCAGTTACGACAGCCCCAGTGAGGCTTATACGCAGTATTTT.

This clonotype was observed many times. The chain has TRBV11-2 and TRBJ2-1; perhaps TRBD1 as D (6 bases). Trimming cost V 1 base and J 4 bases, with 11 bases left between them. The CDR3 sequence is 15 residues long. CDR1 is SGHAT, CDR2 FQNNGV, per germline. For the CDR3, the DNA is TGTGCCAGCAGCTTAGGTTCCCAGGGGTACAATGAGCAGTTCTTC. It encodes CASSLGSQGYNEQFF.

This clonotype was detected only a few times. CDR3 nucleotides: TGTGCCAGCAGTAACCCAACGCAGGGGGTATACGAGCAGTACTTC. Translation: CASSNPTQGVYEQYF. The chain links TRBV12-3 or TRBV12-4 to TRBJ2-7; the match to TRBD1 covers 7 bases. The trim removed 5 bases at V and 4 bases at J, leaving 11 bases unmatched. The CDR3 runs to 15 residues.

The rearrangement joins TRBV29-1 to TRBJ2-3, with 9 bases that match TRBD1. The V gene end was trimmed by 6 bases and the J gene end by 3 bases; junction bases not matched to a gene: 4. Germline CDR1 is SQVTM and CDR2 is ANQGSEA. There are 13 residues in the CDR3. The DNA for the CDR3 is TGCAGCGTCCCGGACAGGGGTACAGATACGCAGTATTTT. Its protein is CSVPDRGTDTQYF.

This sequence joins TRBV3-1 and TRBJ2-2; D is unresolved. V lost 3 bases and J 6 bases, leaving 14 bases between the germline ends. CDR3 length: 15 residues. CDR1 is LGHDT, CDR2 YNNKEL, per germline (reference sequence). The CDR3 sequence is CASSQRVGHAGELFF. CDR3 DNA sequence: TGTGCCAGCAGCCAGCGCGTTGGTCACGCCGGGGAGCTGTTTTTT. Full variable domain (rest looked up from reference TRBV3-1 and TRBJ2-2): DTAVSQTPKYLVTQMGNDKSIKCEQNLGHDTMYWYKQDSKKFLKIMFSYNNKELIINETVPNRFSPKSPDKAHLNLHINSLELGDSAVYFCASSQRVGHAGELFFGEGSRLTVL.

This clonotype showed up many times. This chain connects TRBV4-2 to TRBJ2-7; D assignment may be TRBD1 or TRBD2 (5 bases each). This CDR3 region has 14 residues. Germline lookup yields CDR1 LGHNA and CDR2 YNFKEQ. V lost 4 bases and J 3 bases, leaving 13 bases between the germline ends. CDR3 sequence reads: CASSPRQRGYEQYF. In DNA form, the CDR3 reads TGTGCCAGCAGCCCACGACAGAGGGGCTACGAGCAGTACTTC.

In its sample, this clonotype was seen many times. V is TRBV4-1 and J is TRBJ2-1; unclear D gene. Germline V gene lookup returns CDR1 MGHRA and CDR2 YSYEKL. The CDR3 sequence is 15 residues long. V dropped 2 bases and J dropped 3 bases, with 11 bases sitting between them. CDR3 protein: CASSQKSAIYNEQFF. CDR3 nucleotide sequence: TGCGCCAGCAGCCAAAAGTCAGCTATCTACAATGAGCAGTTCTTC.

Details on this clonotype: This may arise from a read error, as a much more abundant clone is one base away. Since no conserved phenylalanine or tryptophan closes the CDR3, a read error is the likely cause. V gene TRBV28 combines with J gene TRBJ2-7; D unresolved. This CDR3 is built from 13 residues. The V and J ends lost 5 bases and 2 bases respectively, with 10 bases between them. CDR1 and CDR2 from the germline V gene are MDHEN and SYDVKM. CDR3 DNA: TGTGCCAGCAGTCCCGAACAGACCTACGAGCAGTACCTC. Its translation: CASSPEQTYEQYL.

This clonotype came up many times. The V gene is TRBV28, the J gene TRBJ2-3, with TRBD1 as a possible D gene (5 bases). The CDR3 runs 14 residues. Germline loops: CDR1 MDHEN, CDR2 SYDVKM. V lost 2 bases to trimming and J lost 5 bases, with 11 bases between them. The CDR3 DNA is TGTGCCAGCAGTTTAGGCCAGGGATTAGATACGCAGTATTTT. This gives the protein CASSLGQGLDTQYF.

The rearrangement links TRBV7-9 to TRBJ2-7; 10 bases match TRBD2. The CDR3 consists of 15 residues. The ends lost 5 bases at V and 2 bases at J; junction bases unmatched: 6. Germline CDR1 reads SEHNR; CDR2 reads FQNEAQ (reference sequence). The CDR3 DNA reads TGTGCCAGCAGCCGGACTAGCGGAAGTACCTACGAGCAGTACTTC. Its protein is CASSRTSGSTYEQYF.

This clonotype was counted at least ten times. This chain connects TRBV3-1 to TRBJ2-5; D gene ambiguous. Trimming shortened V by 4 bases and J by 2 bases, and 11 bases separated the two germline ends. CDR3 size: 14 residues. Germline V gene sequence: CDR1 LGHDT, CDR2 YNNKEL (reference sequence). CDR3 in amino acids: CASSPSGEQETQYF. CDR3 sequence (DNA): TGTGCCAGCAGCCCAAGTGGGGAACAAGAGACCCAGTACTTC.

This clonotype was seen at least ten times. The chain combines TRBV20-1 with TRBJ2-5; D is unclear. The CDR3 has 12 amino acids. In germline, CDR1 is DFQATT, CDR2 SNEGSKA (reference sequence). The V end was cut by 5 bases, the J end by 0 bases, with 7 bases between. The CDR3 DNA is TGCAGTGCTGACACGTACCAAGAGACCCAGTACTTC. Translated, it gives CSADTYQETQYF.

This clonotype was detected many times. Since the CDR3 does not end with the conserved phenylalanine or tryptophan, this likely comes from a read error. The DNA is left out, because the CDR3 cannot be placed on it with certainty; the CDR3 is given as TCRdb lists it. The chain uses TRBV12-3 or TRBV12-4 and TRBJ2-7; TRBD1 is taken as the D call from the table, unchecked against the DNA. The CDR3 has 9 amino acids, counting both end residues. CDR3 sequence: CASMGQGFA.

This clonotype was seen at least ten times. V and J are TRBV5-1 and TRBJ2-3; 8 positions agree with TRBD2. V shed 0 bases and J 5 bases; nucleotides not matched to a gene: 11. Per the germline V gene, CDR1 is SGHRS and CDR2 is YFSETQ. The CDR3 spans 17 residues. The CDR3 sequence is CASSLAASGSRLDTQYF. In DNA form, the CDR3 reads TGCGCCAGCAGCTTGGCGGCTAGCGGGTCTAGACTAGATACGCAGTATTTT.

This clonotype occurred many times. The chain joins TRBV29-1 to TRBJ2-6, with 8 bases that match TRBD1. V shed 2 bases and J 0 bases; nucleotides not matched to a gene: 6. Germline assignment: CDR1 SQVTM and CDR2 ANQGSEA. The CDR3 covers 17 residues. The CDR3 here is CSVETGTGNSGANVLTF. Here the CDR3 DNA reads TGCAGCGTTGAAACCGGGACAGGTAACTCTGGGGCCAACGTCCTGACTTTC. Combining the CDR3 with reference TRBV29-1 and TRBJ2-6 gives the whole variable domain SAVISQKPSRDICQRGTSLTIQCQVDSQVTMMFWYRQQPGQSLTLIATANQGSEATYESGFVIDKFPISRPNLTFSTLTVSNMSPEDSSIYLCSVETGTGNSGANVLTFGAGSRLTVL.

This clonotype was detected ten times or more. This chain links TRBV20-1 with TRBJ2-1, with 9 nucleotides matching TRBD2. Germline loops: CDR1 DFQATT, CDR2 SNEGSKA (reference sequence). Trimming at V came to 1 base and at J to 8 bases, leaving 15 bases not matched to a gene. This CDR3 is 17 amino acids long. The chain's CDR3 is CSARAPVGLAGLYEQFF. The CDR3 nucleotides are TGCAGTGCTAGAGCACCAGTCGGGCTAGCGGGACTCTATGAGCAGTTCTTC.

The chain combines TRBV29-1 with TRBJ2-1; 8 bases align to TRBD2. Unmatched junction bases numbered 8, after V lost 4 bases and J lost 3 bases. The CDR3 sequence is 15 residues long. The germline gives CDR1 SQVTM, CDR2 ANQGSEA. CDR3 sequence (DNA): TGCAGCGTTGGTGGCGGGGGGCCTTTCTACAATGAGCAGTTCTTC. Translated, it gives CSVGGGGPFYNEQFF.